What follows are 26 T cell receptor beta chains derived from one specimen sequenced in a study of T cells in Graves' hyperthyroidism and ophthalmopathy. It was RNA transcripts that yielded the amplified TCR beta CDR3 regions. First-round RT-PCR with HTBI primers amplified the TCR CDR3 region. MiXCR was run by TCRdb on the multiplex PCR reads, yielding one entry per CDR3 protein. The repertoire has approximately 870,000 distinct CDR3 sequences, roughly 37% of them found once; the top ten carry 8% to 9%. The sequenced sample consisted of blood. These TCRs come from a man younger than 35 with Graves' hyperthyroidism.

This chain links TRBV10-3 with TRBJ2-7, with 7 positions matching TRBD1. The CDR3 length is 16 residues. The germline gives CDR1 ENHRY, CDR2 SYGVKD. Germline trimming cut 0 bases from V and 2 bases from J; bases unmatched to any gene: 7. The CDR3 DNA reads as TGTGCCATCAGTGAGTCGCCGGACAGGTTCCCCTACGAGCAGTACTTC. Translating it yields CAISESPDRFPYEQYF.

The chain is built from TRBV7-2 and TRBJ2-1; 9 bases are shared with TRBD2. The CDR3 runs to 15 residues. The J segment lost 5 bases and the V segment lost 5 bases, leaving 7 bases of the junction unmatched. Looked up from germline, CDR1 is SGHTA and CDR2 is FQGNSA. As DNA, the CDR3 is TGTGCCAGCAGCGCGCGGGGGGGCTTGAACAATGAGCAGTTCTTC. Protein: CASSARGGLNNEQFF. The complete variable domain, with remaining parts taken from reference TRBV7-2 and TRBJ2-1, reads GAGVSQSPSNKVTEKGKDVELRCDPISGHTALYWYRQSLGQGLEFLIYFQGNSAPDKSGLPSDRFSAERTGGSVSTLTIQRTQQEDSAVYLCASSARGGLNNEQFFGPGTRLTVL.

This clonotype showed up just a few times. The chain recombines TRBV4-1 with TRBJ1-1; possible D gene TRBD1, 5 bases. CDR1 and CDR2 (germline): MGHRA, YSYEKL. V was pared by 0 bases and J by 1 base, with 9 bases between. The CDR3 runs to 15 residues. DNA of the CDR3: TGCGCCAGCAGCCAAGATGGCGGGGGGAACACTGAAGCTTTCTTT. Translated: CASSQDGGGNTEAFF.

The table lists this clonotype with many counts. V gene TRBV10-1 combines with J gene TRBJ1-1, with D possibly being TRBD1 (5 bases). Trimming took 3 bases from V and 7 from J, leaving 12 bases between them. The CDR3 covers 13 residues. CDR1 is WNHNN, CDR2 SYGVQD, per germline (reference sequence). For the CDR3, the DNA is TGCGCCAGCAGTGAACGGGGGGAGGGTGAAGCTTTCTTT. Translating it yields CASSERGEGEAFF.

The chain joins TRBV19 to TRBJ2-6; D perhaps matches TRBD1 (6 bases). CDR1 is LNHDA, CDR2 SQIVND, per germline (reference sequence). The CDR3 is 12 amino acids. Trimming pared 1 base from V and 19 bases from J, leaving 14 bases between. CDR3 region: CASSIGGQSLTF. The CDR3 DNA reads TGTGCCAGTAGTATAGGAGGACAGAGCCTCACTTTC. The whole variable domain, filled in from reference TRBV19 and TRBJ2-6, reads DGGITQSPKYLFRKEGQNVTLSCEQNLNHDAMYWYRQDPGQGLRLIYYSQIVNDFQKGDIAEGYSVSREKKESFPLTVTSAQKNPTAFYLCASSIGGQSLTFGAGSRLTVL.

The chain employs TRBV7-6 and TRBJ2-7, with 7 bases fitting TRBD2. The CDR3 consists of 18 residues. V shed 5 bases and J 2 bases; nucleotides not matched to a gene: 18. Per germline, CDR1 SGHVS and CDR2 FNYEAQ. The CDR3 here is CASSPDPGLAERAYEQYF. The CDR3 coding sequence is TGTGCCAGCAGCCCAGATCCGGGGCTAGCGGAGAGGGCCTACGAGCAGTACTTC.

Regarding this clonotype: This may stem from a read error, because a much larger clone lies one nucleotide away. The chain is built from TRBV24-1 and TRBJ1-5; 9 bases match TRBD1. CDR1 and CDR2 from the germline V gene are KGHDR and SFDVKD. The CDR3 covers 15 residues. V trimming: 5 bases; J trimming: 7 bases; junction bases outside the gene matches: 8. CDR3: CATSVGQGKGQPQHF. Here the CDR3 DNA reads TGTGCCACCAGTGTAGGACAGGGGAAGGGGCAGCCCCAGCATTTT.

This clonotype appeared a few times. This chain joins TRBV20-1 and TRBJ2-2; D remains ambiguous. The length of the CDR3 is 12 residues. Per the germline V gene, CDR1 is DFQATT and CDR2 is SNEGSKA (reference sequence). V shed 4 bases and J shed 6 bases, with 9 bases lying between them. CDR3 sequence: CSATDGPGELFF. CDR3 in DNA: TGCAGTGCTACCGACGGGCCCGGGGAGCTGTTTTTT.

This clonotype was counted many times. The chain joins TRBV2 to TRBJ2-7; D unresolved. Looked up from germline, CDR1 is SNHLY and CDR2 is FYNNEI. V was clipped by 4 bases and J by 1 base, with 5 bases between them. The CDR3 contains 12 residues. The CDR3: CASSGESYEQYF. The CDR3 DNA reads TGTGCCAGCAGTGGTGAGTCCTACGAGCAGTACTTC.

The rearrangement joins TRBV20-1 to TRBJ2-5, with TRBD1 matching over 11 bases. CDR1 is DFQATT and CDR2 is SNEGSKA in the germline V gene (reference sequence). The trim removed 1 base at V and 5 bases at J, leaving 3 bases unmatched. The CDR3 is made up of 14 amino acids. CDR3 protein: CSARGTGGIETQYF. As DNA, the CDR3 is TGCAGTGCTAGAGGGACAGGGGGCATCGAGACCCAGTACTTC.

This rearrangement joins TRBV7-2 to TRBJ2-7, with a weak D call TRBD1 (5 bases). Between the trimmed V and J ends, which lost 5 bases and 0 bases, there was a span of 14 bases. This CDR3 comprises 15 residues. CDR1 is SGHTA and CDR2 is FQGNSA in the germline V gene. The CDR3 DNA follows: TGTGCCAGCAGCCCACGGACAAGGGGCTCCTACGAGCAGTACTTC. Encoded protein: CASSPRTRGSYEQYF.

This clonotype appeared a few times. This rearrangement joins TRBV6-6 to TRBJ2-5; unclear D gene. The ends were cut back, 0 bases at V and 5 bases at J, with 7 bases in the middle. There are 13 residues in the CDR3. CDR1 MNHNY and CDR2 SVGAGI come from the germline V gene (reference sequence). The CDR3 bases are TGTGCCAGCAGTTACTCGAAGACGGAGACCCAGTACTTC. This sequence encodes CASSYSKTETQYF.

The V gene is TRBV29-1, the J gene TRBJ1-2; D is possibly TRBD1 (6 bases). With 4 bases removed from V and 1 base from J, the gap between germline ends came to 10 bases. Germline V gene lookup returns CDR1 SQVTM and CDR2 ANQGSEA. This CDR3 is built from 13 residues. CDR3 loop: CSVGAGDNYGYTF. CDR3 sequence (DNA): TGCAGCGTTGGGGCAGGGGATAACTATGGCTACACCTTC.

Only a few counts were recorded for this clonotype. The rearrangement links TRBV19 to TRBJ1-1, with TRBD1 as a possible D gene (5 bases). V was pared by 1 base and J by 11 bases, with 8 bases between. The germline CDR1 and CDR2 sequences are LNHDA and SQIVND (reference sequence). The CDR3 consists of 11 residues. CDR3 sequence: CASSIGGVAFF. CDR3 coding DNA: TGTGCCAGTAGTATAGGAGGGGTGGCTTTCTTT.

On this clonotype: The junction departs from germline at one end; a sequencing error may be responsible. The chain has TRBV7-9 and TRBJ1-2; maybe TRBD1 (6 bases). Germline CDR1 SEHNR, CDR2 FQNEAQ (reference sequence). This CDR3 has 13 residues. The CDR3 DNA sequence: TGCGCCAGCAGCCAGACAGGAACTTATGGCTACACCTTC. Translated, it gives CASSQTGTYGYTF.

A remark on this clonotype: A much larger clone lies a single base off, so this may be a read error. The chain employs TRBV7-9 and TRBJ2-7; perhaps TRBD2 as D (6 bases). This CDR3 comprises 16 residues. Per the germline V gene, CDR1 is SEHNR and CDR2 is FQNEAQ (reference sequence). CDR3 bases: TGTGCCAGCAGTCATCGTGGCGGGGCGATCTCCTACGAGCAGTGCTTC. Protein sequence: CASSHRGGAISYEQCF.

Turning to this clonotype: A clone one base away is much larger, so this may be a read error. V is TRBV10-3 and J is TRBJ1-5, with D unresolved. The CDR3 totals 14 residues. Trimming took off 6 bases at V and 3 bases at J, with 12 bases between the two ends. Germline V gives CDR1 ENHRY, CDR2 SYGVKD. The CDR3 is CAIRSDGINQPQHF. The CDR3 nucleotides are TGTGCCATCAGGTCGGACGGTATCAATCAGCCCCAGCATTTT.

This clonotype turned up a few times. The chain links TRBV5-1 to TRBJ1-1; 9 bases match TRBD1. The length of the CDR3 is 11 residues. The germline V gene encodes CDR1 SGHRS and CDR2 YFSETQ. The V and J ends lost 5 bases and 14 bases, in that order; junction bases with no gene match: 7. Here the CDR3 reads CASSSGQGKFF. CDR3 DNA sequence: TGCGCCAGCAGTTCGGGACAGGGTAAATTCTTT.

As for this clonotype: A much larger clone is a single base away; this may be a read error. The chain carries TRBV7-9 and TRBJ2-7; D is ambiguous. Germline V gene data show CDR1 as SEHNR and CDR2 as FQNEAQ (reference sequence). This CDR3 contains 12 residues. CDR3 protein: CAGSHLPYEQYF. The CDR3 nucleotides are TGTGCCGGCAGCCATCTCCCCTACGAGCAGTACTTC.

V gene TRBV14 combines with J gene TRBJ2-5; D is ambiguous. CDR1 is SGHDN, CDR2 FVKESK, per germline. The CDR3 totals 12 residues. Trimming took off 4 bases at V and 1 base at J, with 4 bases between the two ends. CDR3 loop: CASSRFQETQYF. The CDR3 DNA reads TGTGCCAGCAGCCGGTTCCAAGAGACCCAGTACTTC.

The V call is TRBV5-1, the J call TRBJ1-4; TRBD1 might be the D (5 bases). From germline, CDR1 is SGHRS and CDR2 YFSETQ. CDR3 size: 14 residues. V was pared by 0 bases and J by 10 bases, with 13 bases between. The CDR3 loop reads CASSLGGDEGKLFF. The CDR3 coding sequence is TGCGCCAGCAGCTTGGGAGGGGACGAAGGAAAACTGTTTTTT.

This rearrangement joins TRBV7-9 to TRBJ2-2; the D gene is possibly TRBD1 (6 bases). CDR3 length: 14 amino acids. Germline V gene data show CDR1 as SEHNR and CDR2 as FQNEAQ (reference sequence). The germline V and J ends were trimmed by 6 bases and 10 bases, with 18 bases remaining between them. CDR3 in DNA: TGTGCCAGCAGGTCACTACGAGGGGGTACGGAGCTGTTTTTT. It codes for CASRSLRGGTELFF.

DNA of the CDR3: TGTGCCAGCAGCCTCCCGGGGACAGGGGGCGGCGAGCAGTACTTC. It encodes CASSLPGTGGGEQYF. V and J are TRBV7-9 and TRBJ2-7, with 12 bases lining up with TRBD1. CDR3 length equals 15 residues. J was trimmed by 6 bases and V by 5 bases; bases with no gene match: 8. The germline V gene has CDR1 SEHNR and CDR2 FQNEAQ (reference sequence). The complete variable domain, with remaining parts taken from reference TRBV7-9 and TRBJ2-7, reads DTGVSQNPRHKITKRGQNVTFRCDPISEHNRLYWYRQTLGQGPEFLTYFQNEAQLEKSRLLSDRFSAERPKGSFSTLEIQRTEQGDSAMYLCASSLPGTGGGEQYFGPGTRLTVT.

This clonotype was detected a few times. CDR3 bases: TGTGCCAGCAGCCCCGACCCTAAGGTGAGCACTGAAGCTTTCTTT. This codes for CASSPDPKVSTEAFF. The chain recombines TRBV7-9 with TRBJ1-1, with D uncertain. Trimming took off 5 bases at V and 4 bases at J, with 17 bases between the two ends. CDR1 is SEHNR, CDR2 FQNEAQ, per germline (reference sequence). The CDR3 extends over 15 amino acids.

This clonotype came up many times. The V gene is TRBV7-3, the J gene TRBJ2-5; D is unresolved. The CDR3 length is 13 residues. The germline V gene encodes CDR1 SGHTA and CDR2 FQGTGA. Trimming removed 3 bases at V and 5 bases at J, with 10 bases between. The CDR3 sequence is CASSLTMGETQYF. DNA of the CDR3: TGTGCCAGCAGCTTGACGATGGGGGAGACCCAGTACTTC.

A word on this clonotype: This may arise from a read error, as a much more abundant clone is one base away. The V and J genes are TRBV29-1 and TRBJ2-5, with D tentatively TRBD1 or TRBD2 (7 bases each). V was cut by 7 bases and J by 5 bases, with 20 bases left in between. Germline V CDR1 and CDR2: SQVTM, ANQGSEA. The CDR3 consists of 14 residues. CDR3 DNA sequence: TGCAGCGCAGGGGGGGGGTGGGAGGCCGAGACCCAGTACTTC. Its translation is CSAGGGWEAETQYF.